This record concerns one T cell receptor beta chain sequence. No cognate antigen has been identified for it. No base quality information exists; no much larger clone differs at one position. Here V drops 2 bases and J drops 0 bases, and the junction holds 1 base not matched to any gene. The CDR3 sequence holds 16 residues, the cysteine and phenylalanine included. The DNA shown is the 48-base CDR3, in frame from base 1. CDR1 is given as KGHSH and CDR2 as LQKENI, both from the germline V gene. The sample comes from a study of blood T cell repertoires in COVID-19 (TCRdb year 2020). Turning to the overall study: The collaborator samples originated in the United States, Italy and Spain and spanned the acute and convalescent phases of COVID-19. The prospective study material was composed of cDNA or gDNA derived from T cells, B-cell-depleted T cells, or PBMCs. Subjects who had been exposed to COVID-19, were actively infected with it, or had recovered from it provided the deeply sampled blood TCRbeta repertoires that made up the dataset. A freely available public database, intended as a resource for researchers studying the immune response to SARS-CoV-2, is where the repertoires were released. Samples came from the ongoing ImmuneRACE study (first 160 participants) plus 1,254 subjects from 6 global collaborators. A de-identified subject ID, COVID-19 status, age in years and sex were almost always included in the sample metadata. HLA class I and class II types, where available, came from metadata supplied by the sample provider rather than from assay-based typing.

Here is what the overall study found, with its caveats: The amount of clinical and demographic metadata varied by source and participant and was provided uncurated.

TCRbeta CDR3 regions were amplified from genomic DNA using the immunoSEQ Assay, a bias-controlled multiplex PCR. As for the original processing: Within the assay, amplification of reference gene primers was used to estimate how many nucleated cells each sample contained. Sequence reads were collapsed and filtered to measure the absolute abundance of every unique TCRbeta CDR3 rearrangement. For each sample, productive Simpson clonality was calculated by taking the square root of Simpson's diversity index across productive rearrangements. TCRdb re-hosts the immuneACCESS table, in-frame sequences only. Its copies lack some clones; in the studies checked, an unresolved V gene accounts for under half of them, and the cause for the rest is not known. Clone size and V and J calls were adopted from that table, with D and trimming inferred from the DNA. Recorded for this sample are some 150,000 clones; 80% to 90% of them occurred a single time. The ten most abundant clones make up more than 1% of the sample.

Each collaborating institution followed its own protocols to collect whole blood in K2EDTA tubes. For TCRbeta analysis, collaborators shipped samples in one of three forms: frozen whole blood, isolated PBMCs, or DNA extracted from either of those sample types. This receptor was identified in a man aged 40-50 years with acute or convalescent COVID-19. The rearrangement combines TRBV18 with TRBJ2-2, with 9 bases aligning to TRBD1. The sample taken for sequencing was peripheral blood. CDR3 loop: CASSPTGGANTGELFF. The sequenced DNA: TGTGCCAGCTCACCAACAGGGGGCGCGAACACCGGGGAGCTGTTTTTT. The full variable domain, with segments outside the CDR3 supplied by the reference TRBV18 and TRBJ2-2 proteins, appears as NAGVMQNPRHLVRRRGQEARLRCSPMKGHSHVYWYRQLPEEGLKFMVYLQKENIIDESGMPKERFSAEFPKEGPSILRIQQVVRGDSAAYFCASSPTGGANTGELFFGEGSRLTVL.